This is a list of T cell receptor beta chains from one sample in a study of neurological immune-mediated disorders. In TCRdb, the 5' RACE reads were re-called with MiXCR into one record per CDR3 protein. There are 25,000 or so distinct CDR3 sequences in the sample; 10% to 15% occur only once, and 7.8% lies in the top ten. Material: PBMCs. The source is a man aged 60-69 years in good health. Each CDR3 is given with its conserved first and last residue. The order of the fields is V gene, D gene, clone size, J gene, CDR3 DNA, CDR3 protein. A D gene is named only where the DNA matches it firmly. Only part of the rows carry a size: once, few, many, or a class if the clone is expanded.

TRBV28	NA	NA	TRBJ2-3	TGTGCCAGCAGTTTCGTAGCGTCAGATACGCAGTATTTT	CASSFVASDTQYF
TRBV27	NA	many	TRBJ2-1	TGTGCCAGCAGTTTAGCAGGGGAGAGGTTCTTC	CASSLAGERFF
TRBV7-2	TRBD1	many	TRBJ1-2	TGTGCCAGCAGCCGAGGTGGGACAGCATATGGCTACACCTTC	CASSRGGTAYGYTF
TRBV4-3	NA	NA	TRBJ2-7	TGCGCCAGCAGCCAAGATATGTCATACTACGAGCAGTACTTC	CASSQDMSYYEQYF
TRBV18	NA	many	TRBJ2-1	TGTGCCAGCTCACCAGAATTTGCAGGCTCCTACAATGAGCAGTTCTTC	CASSPEFAGSYNEQFF
TRBV29-1	NA	many	TRBJ1-2	TGCAGCGTTGGCGAGAGCTATGGCTACACCTTC	CSVGESYGYTF
TRBV10-3	NA	many	TRBJ2-3	TGTGCCATCAGTGACACAGATACGCAGTATTTT	CAISDTDTQYF
TRBV3-1	NA	NA	TRBJ1-4	TGTGCCAGCAACCACGGTAATGAAAAACTGTTTTTT	CASNHGNEKLFF
TRBV3-1	NA	many	TRBJ1-5	TGTGCCAGCAGCCAAGGAGACAGCAATCAGCCCCAGCATTTT	CASSQGDSNQPQHF
TRBV7-2	NA	many	TRBJ2-5	TGTGCCAGCAGCCGTGGGGTCGAGACCCAGTACTTC	CASSRGVETQYF
TRBV21-1	NA	large	TRBJ1-5	TGTGCCAGCAGCAAAGAGGAGTGTTCTAGGGCGGATCAGCCCCAGCATTTT	CASSKEECSRADQPQHF
TRBV29-1	NA	many	TRBJ2-7	TGCAGCGTCCGAACAACAGGTTCCGAGCAGTACTTC	CSVRTTGSEQYF
TRBV4-2	NA	many	TRBJ1-2	TGTGCCAGCAGCCAAGATCCCGGTATTAACTATGGCTACACCTTC	CASSQDPGINYGYTF
TRBV5-1	NA	many	TRBJ2-3	TGCGCCAGCAGCTTGGACCCAGGGTCGACAGATACGCAGTATTTT	CASSLDPGSTDTQYF